Listed below are T cell receptor beta chains from one sample, sequenced in a study of tumor and adjacent non-tumor tissue in lung cancer. TCRdb processed the multiplex PCR reads anew with MiXCR; each CDR3 protein has one entry. The sample lists around 100,000 distinct CDR3 sequences, about 62% seen once, with roughly 18% in the top ten. Sequencing used distant non-tumor lung tissue. Receptors originate from a man aged 30 to 39 with non-small cell lung cancer. The CDR3 runs from the conserved cysteine through the conserved F or W.

v_gene	j_gene	CDR3aa
TRBV29-1	TRBJ1-3	CSVEDLGEPHGNTIYF
TRBV29-1	TRBJ2-1	CSVEEWGTPNKQFF
TRBV7-9	TRBJ2-5	CASSKTSGGAGETQYF
TRBV6-5	TRBJ1-2	CAGSYSGNYGYTF
TRBV6-5	TRBJ2-1	CASSYSGAYNEQFF
TRBV20-1	TRBJ1-1	CSAIAGPEAFF
TRBV11-2	TRBJ1-5	CASSLAGRGNQPQHF
TRBV20-1	TRBJ2-3	CSARVPLGREGTQNTQYF
TRBV6-1	TRBJ1-2	CASTIRWGAWGYTF
TRBV11-2	TRBJ2-5	CASSSIGASGETQYF
TRBV11-2	TRBJ1-4	CASSLDSGQANEKPFF
TRBV5-6	TRBJ2-3	CASSLSPGTGGGGTQYF
TRBV6-6	TRBJ1-4	CASSETGHEKPFF
TRBV4-1	TRBJ2-6	CASSRGGLVAGANVLTF
TRBV11-2	TRBJ1-1	CASNRDRMNSEAFF
TRBV11-3	TRBJ2-5	CASSRHGGKLETQYF
TRBV29-1	TRBJ1-1	CSLEDPGTEAFF